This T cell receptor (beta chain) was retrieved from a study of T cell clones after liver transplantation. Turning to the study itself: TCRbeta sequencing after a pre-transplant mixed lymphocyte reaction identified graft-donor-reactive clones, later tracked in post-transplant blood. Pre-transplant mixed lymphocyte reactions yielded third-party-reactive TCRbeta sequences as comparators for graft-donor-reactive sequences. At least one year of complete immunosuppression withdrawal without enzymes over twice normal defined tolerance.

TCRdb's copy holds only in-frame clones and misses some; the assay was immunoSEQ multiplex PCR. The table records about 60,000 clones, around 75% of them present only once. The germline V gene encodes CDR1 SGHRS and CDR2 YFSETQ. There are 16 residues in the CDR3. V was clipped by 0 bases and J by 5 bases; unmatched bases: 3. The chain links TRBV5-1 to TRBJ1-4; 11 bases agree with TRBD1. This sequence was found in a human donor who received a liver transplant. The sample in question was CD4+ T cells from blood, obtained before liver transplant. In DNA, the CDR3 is TGCGCCAGCAGCTTGGTGGGACAGGGGGGAAATGAAAAACTGTTTTTT. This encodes CASSLVGQGGNEKLFF.